One and the same sample provided the 20 T cell receptor beta chains below, sequenced in a study of glioma-infiltrating T cells. Amplification of TCR alpha and beta CDR3 regions from RNA used iRepertoire nested multiplex PCR. TCRdb itself ran the multiplex PCR reads through MiXCR, one entry per CDR3 protein. The profile covers about 380,000 distinct CDR3 sequences, with about 40% appearing a single time and 12% taken by the ten largest. Specimen: glioma tissue, nonneoplastic brain tissue, or PBMCs (not recorded which). The receptors were gathered from a human donor with low-grade glioma or glioblastoma, undergoing nonglioma brain surgery, or in good health (not recorded which).

The V gene is TRBV2, the J gene TRBJ1-2; D possibly corresponds to TRBD1 (6 bases). The germline CDR1 and CDR2 sequences are SNHLY and FYNNEI. V lost 5 bases to trimming and J lost 2 bases, with 12 bases between them. The CDR3 extends over 14 amino acids. The CDR3 reads CASSPTGTNYGYTF. Written as DNA, the CDR3 is TGTGCCAGCAGTCCCACAGGGACCAACTATGGCTACACCTTC.

Of note for this clonotype: A much larger clone lies a single base off, so this may be a read error. V usage is TRBV6-1 and J usage is TRBJ1-5; D possibly corresponds to TRBD1 (6 bases). Deletions cut 11 bases from V and 0 bases from J, with 11 bases between. Germline CDR1 MNHNS, CDR2 SASEGT. The CDR3 spans 13 residues. The CDR3 loop reads CAGNRASNQPQHF. The CDR3 DNA reads TGTGCCGGCAACAGGGCTAGCAATCAGCCCCAGCATTTT.

Concerning this clonotype: An end of the junction does not agree with germline; a read error may underlie this. The chain combines TRBV5-1 with TRBJ2-7, with a possible D match to TRBD2 (6 bases). Germline-derived CDR1 and CDR2 are SGHRS and YFSETQ. This CDR3 has 16 residues. In nucleotides, the CDR3 is TGCGCCAGCAGTTTGGGCCGGGAGCGCCTAGGATACGAGCAGTACTTC. This encodes CASSLGRERLGYEQYF.

A remark on this clonotype: It may be a read error: a sequence one base away is much more abundant. For the CDR3, the DNA is TGTGCCAGCAGTCAACGGGACAGGGGGGCCTACGAGCAGTACTTC. Its protein product is CASSQRDRGAYEQYF. The chain uses TRBV6-6 and TRBJ2-7; 11 positions match TRBD1. The CDR3 contains 15 residues. Germline CDR1 is MNHNY and CDR2 is SVGAGI (reference sequence). The V segment lost 5 bases and the J segment 2 bases; nucleotides outside the gene matches: 5.

The chain joins TRBV20-1 to TRBJ2-7; D perhaps matches TRBD1 (6 bases). Trimming took 6 bases from V and 2 from J, leaving 11 bases between them. Germline V CDR1 and CDR2: DFQATT, SNEGSKA (reference sequence). The CDR3 is 12 residues long. The chain's CDR3 is CSAEKGAYEQYF. The CDR3, as DNA: TGCAGTGCCGAGAAGGGGGCCTACGAGCAGTACTTC.

This clonotype has at least ten counts. The J gene is TRBJ2-7, the V gene TRBV28; D tentatively reads TRBD1 or TRBD2 (5 bases each). V lost 3 bases and J 3 bases, leaving 12 bases between the germline ends. The CDR3 extends over 14 amino acids. CDR1 and CDR2 from the germline V gene are MDHEN and SYDVKM. CDR3 protein: CASSFRDQVYEQYF. The DNA for the CDR3 is TGTGCCAGCAGTTTTCGGGACCAAGTCTACGAGCAGTACTTC.

The gene calls are TRBV7-8 and TRBJ1-1, with D uncertain. This CDR3 region has 18 residues. Germline-derived CDR1 and CDR2 are SGHVS and FQNEAQ. Trimming left V 1 base short and J 2 bases short, with 20 bases between. The CDR3 DNA reads as TGTGCCAGCAGCTTAGAGAGAGGCTCCAACCGACCAAACACTGAAGCTTTCTTT. This sequence encodes CASSLERGSNRPNTEAFF.

This clonotype has just a few counts. The V call is TRBV19, the J call TRBJ2-2; 9 bases map to TRBD1. The germline V gene has CDR1 LNHDA and CDR2 SQIVND (reference sequence). CDR3 length: 15 amino acids. V was clipped by 3 bases and J by 4 bases; unmatched bases: 3. This CDR3 is CASSMTGGSTGELFF. The DNA of the CDR3 is TGTGCCAGTAGTATGACAGGGGGAAGCACCGGGGAGCTGTTTTTT.

The chain combines TRBV2 with TRBJ2-7, with no clear D. V was cut by 5 bases and J by 5 bases, with 7 bases left in between. The CDR3 extends over 11 amino acids. Germline lookup yields CDR1 SNHLY and CDR2 FYNNEI. Written as DNA, the CDR3 is TGTGCCAGCAGTTCGGTCAACGAGCAGTACTTC. Protein: CASSSVNEQYF.

The rearrangement links TRBV28 to TRBJ2-5; D is uncertain. The germline V and J ends were trimmed by 7 bases and 0 bases, with 6 bases remaining between them. The CDR3 is 12 amino acids. The V gene's germline CDR1 is MDHEN and CDR2 SYDVKM. Written as DNA, the CDR3 is TGTGCCAGCAAGAGGTACCAAGAGACCCAGTACTTC. Protein sequence: CASKRYQETQYF.

A few counts support this clonotype. One end of the junction fails to match germline, which may point to a read error. The J gene is TRBJ1-1, the V gene TRBV4-1; D unclear. In germline, CDR1 is MGHRA, CDR2 YSYEKL. This CDR3 contains 13 residues. In DNA form, the CDR3 reads TGCGCCAGTAGCCAAGAAGTTAGACTTGAAGCTTTCTTT. As protein: CASSQEVRLEAFF.

This clonotype has a count of ten or more. The rearrangement joins TRBV27 to TRBJ1-2, with a possible D match to TRBD1 (6 bases). CDR3 length: 14 residues. V was cut by 4 bases and J by 8 bases, with 17 bases left in between. From germline, CDR1 is MNHEY and CDR2 SMNVEV (reference sequence). The CDR3, as DNA: TGTGCCAGCAGTTCTTCAGGGGTTGGCCGGGGCTACACCTTC. Protein product: CASSSSGVGRGYTF.

Comments on this clonotype: A much larger clone differs by one base, so this may be a read error. The chain has TRBV28 and TRBJ2-3; D might be TRBD2 (6 bases). CDR1 and CDR2 (germline): MDHEN, SYDVKM. The CDR3 length is 16 residues. CDR3 residues: CASSSADRPSGDTRYF. The CDR3 DNA is TGTGCCAGCAGTTCAGCGGACCGGCCCTCGGGAGATACGCGGTATTTT.

Of note for this clonotype: This could be a read error, since a much larger clone is one nucleotide away. The chain carries TRBV28 and TRBJ2-1; 7 bases fit TRBD1. V shed 4 bases, J shed 0 bases, and the junction held 9 bases outside the gene matches. The CDR3 consists of 17 residues. The germline V gene has CDR1 MDHEN and CDR2 SYDVKM. CDR3 bases: TGTGCCAGCAGTTCGCCTTCAGGGGGTCACTCCTACAATGAGCAGTTCTTC. It translates to CASSSPSGGHSYNEQFF.

The chain's CDR3 is CSARGQGPVYHQPQHF. The CDR3 DNA reads as TGCAGTGCTAGGGGACAGGGGCCCGTCTATCATCAGCCCCAGCATTTT. The V gene is TRBV20-1, the J gene TRBJ1-5; TRBD1 matches 10 bases. Germline lookup yields CDR1 DFQATT and CDR2 SNEGSKA (reference sequence). The CDR3 has 16 amino acids. V lost 3 bases to trimming and J lost 5 bases; unmatched junction nucleotides: 10.

This clonotype was detected ten times or more. The rearrangement uses TRBV28 and TRBJ1-1; TRBD1 might be the D (5 bases). Germline V lookup: CDR1 MDHEN, CDR2 SYDVKM. The V end lost 10 bases, the J end lost 1 base, and 13 bases lay between the germline ends. The CDR3 runs to 13 residues. DNA for the CDR3: TGTGCCACCCGGGACCGACCGAACACTGAAGCTTTCTTT. Protein product: CATRDRPNTEAFF.

This clonotype appeared once. The CDR3 ends on some other residue instead of the conserved phenylalanine or tryptophan, so this is likely a read error. The J gene is TRBJ2-7, the V gene TRBV15; D might be TRBD1 (6 bases). The CDR3 spans 15 residues. Germline loops: CDR1 LNHNV, CDR2 YYDKDF (reference sequence). Trimming removed 4 bases from V and 1 base from J, with 14 bases in between. This CDR3 is CATSIYTGSSYEQYL. CDR3 bases: TGTGCCACCAGCATCTACACAGGGTCATCCTACGAGCAGTACTTA.

The chain is built from TRBV4-2 and TRBJ2-7; D could derive from TRBD1 or TRBD2 (6 bases each). Germline-derived CDR1 and CDR2 are LGHNA and YNFKEQ. This CDR3 has 13 amino acids. The V end was cut by 2 bases, the J end by 5 bases, with 10 bases between. CDR3 amino acids: CASSQTGRNEQYF. The CDR3 nucleotides read TGTGCCAGCAGCCAAACAGGGAGGAACGAGCAGTACTTC.

This clonotype was detected a few times. V gene TRBV7-6 combines with J gene TRBJ2-1; 10 positions agree with TRBD1. Germline V gives CDR1 SGHVS, CDR2 FNYEAQ. J gave up 3 bases and V 1 base, and 9 bases lay outside the gene matches. This CDR3 is 18 amino acids long. CDR3 sequence reads: CASSLVVRDRGRYNEQFF. Here the CDR3 DNA reads TGTGCCAGCAGCTTAGTAGTCCGGGACAGGGGACGCTACAATGAGCAGTTCTTC.

Remarks on this clonotype: Possible read error: a much larger clone is one base away. V and J are TRBV27 and TRBJ2-3; perhaps TRBD2 as D (6 bases). The CDR3 has 16 amino acids. The ends were cut back, 5 bases at V and 1 base at J, with 16 bases in the middle. Germline values: CDR1 MNHEY, CDR2 SMNVEV (reference sequence). CDR3 residues: CASSAGKWGGTDTQYF. For the CDR3, the DNA is TGTGCCAGCAGTGCCGGGAAATGGGGGGGCACAGATACGCAGTATTTT.